This TCR beta chain was documented in a study of blood T cell repertoires in COVID-19. This CDR3 contains 17 residues. CDR1 is KGHDR and CDR2 is SFDVKD in the germline V gene. The V gene end was trimmed by 5 bases and the J gene end by 0 bases; junction bases not matched to a gene: 7. The study assigned cohorts using participant-reported clinical history. Clones were read by immunoSEQ multiplex PCR, and TCRdb kept only the in-frame ones, dropping some. The sample holds about 310,000 clones, approximately 91% seen once. This receptor was taken from a man aged 60 to 69 who had recovered from COVID-19. Sequenced material: PBMCs or T cells enriched from blood (not recorded which). The chain recombines TRBV24-1 with TRBJ2-1; the match to TRBD2 covers 9 bases. The CDR3 protein is CATSGTSGYSSYNEQFF. Here the CDR3 DNA reads TGTGCCACCAGTGGCACTAGCGGGTATAGCTCCTACAATGAGCAGTTCTTC.